The present T cell receptor (beta chain) was sequenced within a study of T cells in Graves' hyperthyroidism and ophthalmopathy (dated by TCRdb to about 2019). Regarding the complete study: Peripheral blood samples were taken at the time of initial diagnosis, prior to any treatment. The paper describes TCR Vbeta CDR3 sequencing of about 140 peripheral blood samples, made up of about 41 ophthalmopathy patients, some 80 hyperthyroidism patients and about 17 progressor patients. For training and testing, the 95 to 100 patients in the discovery cohort were randomly divided in a 7:3 ratio. To identify TCR V-J signatures that set the groups apart, the researchers used a discovery cohort of more than 95 patients, made up of roughly 40 with Graves' ophthalmopathy and about 60 with stable Graves' hyperthyroidism. An independent validation cohort of under 20 hyperthyroidism patients and approximately 16 patients who later progressed to ophthalmopathy tested prospective prediction of ophthalmopathy. In more than 5 Graves' hyperthyroidism patients, the study also compared T-cell repertoires from thyroid tissue with T-cell repertoires from blood. Once sampling was done, hyperthyroidism patients were given methimazole at a starting dose of 30 mg daily, whereas ophthalmopathy patients were given high-dose intravenous methylprednisolone. Results the study describes overall, beyond this receptor: In validation, progression to ophthalmopathy was predicted by the model with 55% to 71% sensitivity and 72.22% specificity, a median of approximately 6.5 months before onset. No statistical method was used to fix the sample size in advance, and group allocation was not hidden from the investigators. A model built on a 13 V-J signature distinguished ophthalmopathy from stable hyperthyroidism, reaching approximately 89% sensitivity and under 84% specificity in cross-validation and 80%/75% in testing. Blood samples also contained most of the expanded thyroid clonotypes (frequency above 0.001), which suggests that blood repertoires may reflect thyroid immune responses.

Hyperthyroidism patients were aged 18 to 65 years and newly diagnosed, with disease duration of less than 2 months. Patients with uncontrolled infections, other autoimmune diseases, pregnancy or lactation were excluded. Diagnoses were based on clinical symptoms, serum thyroxine and TRAb, thyroid ultrasound and orbital computed tomography. Blood from progressor patients was collected at the time of first diagnosis with hyperthyroidism, before any ophthalmopathy symptoms had appeared. PBMCs were separated from about 10 ml of fresh peripheral blood using Ficoll-Paque density gradient centrifugation. Progressor patients were first diagnosed with Graves' hyperthyroidism and then developed ophthalmopathy during follow-up. Trizol reagent was used to extract total RNA, and RNA quality was then checked on an Agilent 2100 Bioanalyzer. The CDR3 sequence holds 13 residues, the cysteine and phenylalanine included. The sequence is cut down to CDR3 DNA, 39 bases in frame from base 1. Relative to germline, V is 4 bases shorter and J is 5 bases shorter, with 11 bases between their ends. The germline V gene sets CDR1 to SNHLY and CDR2 to FYNNEI.

Notes on this clonotype: Its antigen remains undetermined. No base quality information exists; no much larger clone differs at one position.

Amplification of TCR beta CDR3 regions was carried out from RNA transcripts. The first round of RT-PCR for the TCR CDR3 was performed with the HTBI primer set and the Qiagen OneStep RT-PCR kit. Libraries were constructed in a second round of multiplex PCR, after which size selection and purification were carried out. The libraries were sequenced on an Illumina HiSeq2000 using paired-end 100 bp reads. Regarding the original processing steps: SOAPnuke was used to process the raw data, throwing out any read that contained adapters or uncalled bases, had a mean Phred below 15, or lacked an exact constant-primer or identifier match. High-quality paired reads were merged with COPE v1.2.5, and unique nucleotide sequences were defined as clonotypes. Clonotypes were aligned to IMGT TRBV, TRBD and TRBJ reference segments using MiTCR v1.1. The analysis was restricted to V-J combinations with a frequency above 0.0001, which together covered roughly 99% of the repertoires. A TCS score was defined as the ratio between F50 (clonal expansion) and ExV (chaos), using BLOSUM62-based TCRdist between CDR3 peptides within each V-J. Welch's t-statistics and random forest reduced approximately 520 V-J features to under 15, which were used in a naive Bayes classifier (R e1071). TCRdb trimmed the raw reads at Q25, called clones with MiXCR and kept productive beta chains. All rows with the same CDR3 protein become a single entry with the most common DNA and genes. TCRdb's processing, not the authors' own work, is the source of the V and J calls. The sample has under 300,000 distinct CDR3 sequences on record, 25% to 30% of them singletons. About a quarter of the sample is in the top ten clones.

The sequence was obtained from a man in his forties or fifties with Graves' hyperthyroidism that later progressed to Graves' ophthalmopathy. The specimen was blood. The rearrangement joined TRBV2 to TRBJ2-5; the D element might be TRBD1 or TRBD2, as each aligns at 6 bases. Read as DNA, the sequence is TGTGCCAGCAGTGGGGGGGCAGGGGAGACCCAGTACTTC. The resulting protein is CASSGGAGETQYF.